This T cell receptor beta chain was identified in a study of OX40 agonist ivuxolimab in advanced cancers. Study details: Of mixed ages from about 23 to 85 and averaging approximately 60 years, the group was roughly 83% male. Partial responses, seen in three patients, involved one hepatocellular carcinoma and two cutaneous melanomas. General study points: Near-lowest levels of clonal expansion characterized partial responders at 0.1-3.0 mg/kg.

With regard to this clone: What it binds is unknown.

Repertoires were generated with immunoSEQ multiplex PCR, while TCRdb's copy carries only in-frame clones and drops some. The table shows approximately 54,000 clones, with 75% to 95% occurring only once. This receptor was taken from an adult with an advanced solid tumor such as melanoma, head and neck, liver or kidney cancer. This material consisted of CD4+ or CD8+ T cells sorted from blood, taken in a trial of the OX40 agonist ivuxolimab.

CDR3 in DNA: TGTGCCAGCGTGAAAGGGTATTACAATGAGCAGTTCTTC. Its translation: CASVKGYYNEQFF. The chain employs TRBV28 and TRBJ2-1; D call uncertain. Germline V gene sequence: CDR1 MDHEN, CDR2 SYDVKM. Trimming shortened V by 8 bases and J by 4 bases, and 12 bases separated the two germline ends. This CDR3 region has 13 residues.